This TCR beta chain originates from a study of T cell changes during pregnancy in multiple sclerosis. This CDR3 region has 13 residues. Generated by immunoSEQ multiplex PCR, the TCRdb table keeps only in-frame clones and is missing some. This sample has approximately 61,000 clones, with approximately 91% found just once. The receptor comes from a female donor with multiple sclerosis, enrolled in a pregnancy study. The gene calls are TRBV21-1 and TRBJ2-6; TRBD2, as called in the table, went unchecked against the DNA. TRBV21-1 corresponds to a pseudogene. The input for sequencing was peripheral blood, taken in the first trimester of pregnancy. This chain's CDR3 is CASSIVGANVLTF. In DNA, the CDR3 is TGTGCCAGCAGCATCGTGGGGGCCAACGTCCTGACTTTC.